This TCR beta chain was retrieved from a study of blood T cells in healthy people across ages. For the second PCR, which ran for roughly 6 to 11 cycles, a sample-barcoded 5' primer and a J-beta primer mix were used. Via MiXCR, TCRdb re-called the 5' RACE reads, giving one row per CDR3 protein. This sample has 800,000 or so distinct CDR3 sequences, with about 47% found just once. This clonotype was seen more than once but under ten times. CDR3 size: 15 residues. Germline assignment: CDR1 SGHTA and CDR2 FQGNSA. V lost 5 bases, J lost 3 bases, and 15 bases lay in between. This sequence was found in a man aged 80 or over in good health. The chain carries TRBV7-2 and TRBJ2-3; D may be TRBD1 or TRBD2 (5 bases each). Material: blood. The CDR3 DNA reads TGTGCCAGCAGCCCACGGGGCGTGCGGACAGATACGCAGTATTTT. Translation: CASSPRGVRTDTQYF.